This T cell receptor beta chain was observed in a study of blood T cells in healthy people across ages. Study-level results: Conclusively comparing naive with antigen-experienced cells was impossible with unsorted PBMCs.

There are many counts of this clonotype. Its antigen remains unidentified. V was shortened by 8 bases and J by 3 bases, with 14 bases between the two germline ends. CDR1 is LGHDT, CDR2 YNNKEL, per germline (reference sequence). The CDR3 totals 13 residues. Primers used in a second PCR of about 7 to 12 cycles were a sample-barcoded 5' primer and a J-beta primer mix. Each cDNA was tagged by a template-switch adaptor containing 12 random nucleotides. TCRdb fed the 5' RACE reads into MiXCR, producing one record per CDR3 protein. Among hundreds of thousands of distinct CDR3 sequences, more than 25% were seen once, and the ten largest hold around 16%.

The chain combines TRBV3-1 with TRBJ2-7, with TRBD2 as a possible D gene (7 bases). The receptor was isolated from a woman of 80 years or more in good health. Sequenced material: blood. The CDR3 region is CASRGAPHYEQYF. CDR3 nucleotides: TGTGCCAGCCGGGGGGCTCCTCACTACGAGCAGTACTTC.